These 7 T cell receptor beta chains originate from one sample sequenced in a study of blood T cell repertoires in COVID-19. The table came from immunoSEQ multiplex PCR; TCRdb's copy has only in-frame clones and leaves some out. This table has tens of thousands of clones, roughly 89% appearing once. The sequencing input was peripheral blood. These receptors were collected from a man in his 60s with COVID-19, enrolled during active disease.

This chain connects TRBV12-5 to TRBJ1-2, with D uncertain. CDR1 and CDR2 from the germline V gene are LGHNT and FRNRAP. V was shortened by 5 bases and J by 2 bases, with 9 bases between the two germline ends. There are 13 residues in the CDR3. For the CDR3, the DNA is TGTGCTAGTGGTCTAACCGGGAACTATGGCTACACCTTC. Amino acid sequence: CASGLTGNYGYTF. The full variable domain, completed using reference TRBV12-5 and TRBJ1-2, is DARVTQTPRHKVTEMGQEVTMRCQPILGHNTVFWYRQTMMQGLELLAYFRNRAPLDDSGMPKDRFSAEMPDATLATLKIQPSEPRDSAVYFCASGLTGNYGYTFGSGTRLTVV.

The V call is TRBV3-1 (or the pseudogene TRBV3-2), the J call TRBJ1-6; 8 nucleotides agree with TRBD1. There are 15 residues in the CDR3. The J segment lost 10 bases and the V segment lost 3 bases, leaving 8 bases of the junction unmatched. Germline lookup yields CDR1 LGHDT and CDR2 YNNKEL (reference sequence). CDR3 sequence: CASSQADRVGSPLHF. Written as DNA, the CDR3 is TGTGCCAGCAGCCAGGCGGACAGGGTGGGCTCACCCCTCCACTTT.

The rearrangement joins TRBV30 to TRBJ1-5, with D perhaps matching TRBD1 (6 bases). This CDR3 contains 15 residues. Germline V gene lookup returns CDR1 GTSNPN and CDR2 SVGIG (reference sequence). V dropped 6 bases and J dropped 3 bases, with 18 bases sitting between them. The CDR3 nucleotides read TGTGCCTGCCAAGGAGAGGACAGCCTCAATCAGCCCCAGCATTTT. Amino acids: CACQGEDSLNQPQHF.

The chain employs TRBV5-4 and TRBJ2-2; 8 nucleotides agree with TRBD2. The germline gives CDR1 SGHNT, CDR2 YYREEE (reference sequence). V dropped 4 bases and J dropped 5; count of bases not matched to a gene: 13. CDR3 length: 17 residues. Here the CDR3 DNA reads TGTGCCAGCAGCCCGTACCCTACTAGCGGAGGGACCGGGGAGCTGTTTTTT. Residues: CASSPYPTSGGTGELFF.

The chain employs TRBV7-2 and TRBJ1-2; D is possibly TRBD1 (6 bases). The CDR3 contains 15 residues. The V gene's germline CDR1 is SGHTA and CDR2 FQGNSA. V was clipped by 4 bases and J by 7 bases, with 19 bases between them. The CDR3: CASSSTHGTSIGYTF. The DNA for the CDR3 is TGTGCCAGCAGCTCAACACACGGGACATCCATTGGCTACACCTTC.

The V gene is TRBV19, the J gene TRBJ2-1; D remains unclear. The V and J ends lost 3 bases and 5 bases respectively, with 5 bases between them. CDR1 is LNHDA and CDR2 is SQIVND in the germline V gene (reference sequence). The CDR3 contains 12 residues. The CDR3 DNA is TGTGCCAGTAGTATCCTAGACAATGAGCAGTTCTTC. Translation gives CASSILDNEQFF.

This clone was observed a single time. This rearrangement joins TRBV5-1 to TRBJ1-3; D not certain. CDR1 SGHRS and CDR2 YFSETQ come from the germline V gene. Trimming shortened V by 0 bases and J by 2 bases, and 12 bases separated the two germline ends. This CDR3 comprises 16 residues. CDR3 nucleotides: TGCGCCAGCAGCTTGGAAACGTTGGAGGCTGGAAACACCATATATTTT. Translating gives CASSLETLEAGNTIYF.